The present entry profiles one T cell receptor beta chain with its context. The antigen is unknown. This sample was taken from a study of T-cell reconstitution after alpha-beta-depleted transplantation in children. Unique molecular identifiers were incorporated during preparation of the TCRbeta library. TCRdb re-derived calls from the PCR reads in MiXCR, one entry per CDR3 protein. The sample comprises 530,000 or so distinct CDR3 sequences, 25% to 30% of which are singletons, and just over 35% rests with the top ten. The study's findings and limits: Once a year had passed after transplant, T-cell counts and diversity came mostly from newly produced T cells. About two months after transplant, alpha-beta T cells reportedly came from several hundred expanded graft clones.

Trimming left V 6 bases short and J 4 bases short, with 15 bases between. This CDR3 is 13 amino acids long. The germline V gene encodes CDR1 GTSNPN and CDR2 SVGIG (reference sequence). Sequencing was performed on PBMCs, taken before TCRalphabeta/CD19-depleted stem cell transplant. The chain is built from TRBV30 and TRBJ1-2, with D unresolved. The receptor's source is a boy in the first two years of life with Wiskott-Aldrich syndrome, due to receive a stem cell transplant. The CDR3 region is CACPPGPGYGYTF. As DNA, the CDR3 is TGTGCCTGCCCACCGGGTCCAGGCTATGGCTACACCTTC.